This entry is about one T cell receptor beta chain. Its target is unknown. This specimen comes from a study of cytomegalovirus exposure and HLA in healthy donors. Findings of the study overall: The authors listed around 150 TCR beta chains as cytomegalovirus-associated. Later work associated roughly 15,000 TCR beta sequences with HLA alleles at 0.05 false discovery rate.

PCR used 60 Vbeta primers and 13 Jbeta primers. Clones were sequenced by immunoSEQ multiplex PCR, and TCRdb holds only the in-frame ones, with some missing. The table lists roughly 100,000 clones, less than 80% of them singletons. Germline loops: CDR1 GTSNPN, CDR2 SVGIG (reference sequence). The CDR3 has 11 residues. The receptor was derived from a woman aged 40 to 49 in good health and CMV-seronegative. The sample consisted of PBMCs. The chain combines TRBV30 with TRBJ1-2; TRBD1 agrees at 8 bases. CDR3 in DNA: TGTGCAAGGACAGGGATGGTTGGCTACACCTTC. The encoded protein is CARTGMVGYTF.